This T cell receptor (beta chain) was obtained from a study of blood T cell repertoires in COVID-19. Methods used by the authors: Researchers report that nucleated cell counts were estimated from reference gene primer amplification. Here immunoSEQ multiplex PCR was the method, and the copy in TCRdb shows in-frame clones only, minus some. V, J and clone size are taken as reported in that table, and D and trimming were inferred from the DNA itself. Here the sample spans some 200,000 clones, roughly four fifths being singletons. Recruitment covered about two dozen US areas and drew participants whose ages spanned roughly 18 to 89 years. Which cohort a participant joined came from the clinical history participants gave. What the recovered Cohort 3 donors had was two negative PCRs, clearance, or symptom resolution. Germline V CDR1 and CDR2: MNHEY, SMNVEV (reference sequence). Trimming cost V 6 bases and J 12 bases; bases outside gene matches: 16. The CDR3 runs to 14 residues.

This TCR was recovered from a man aged 40-49 years who had recovered from COVID-19. Source material: PBMCs or T cells enriched from blood (not recorded which). The chain couples TRBV27 to TRBJ2-7, with 8 nucleotides matching TRBD1. CDR3 in amino acids: CASSTTRTGRRWYF. The CDR3 nucleotides are TGTGCCAGCAGCACTACAAGGACAGGGCGACGGTGGTACTTC.